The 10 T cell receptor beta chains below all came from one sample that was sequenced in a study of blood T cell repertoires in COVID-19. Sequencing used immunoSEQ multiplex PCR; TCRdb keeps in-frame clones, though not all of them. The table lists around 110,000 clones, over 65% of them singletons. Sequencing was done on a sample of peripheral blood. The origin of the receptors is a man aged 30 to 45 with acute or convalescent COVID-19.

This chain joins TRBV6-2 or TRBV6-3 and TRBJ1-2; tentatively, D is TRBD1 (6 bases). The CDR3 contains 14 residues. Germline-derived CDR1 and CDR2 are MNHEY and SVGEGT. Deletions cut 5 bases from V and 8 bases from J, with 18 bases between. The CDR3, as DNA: TGTGCCAGCAGTCCCTCCGGGACATTTGGGGGCTACACCTTC. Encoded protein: CASSPSGTFGGYTF.

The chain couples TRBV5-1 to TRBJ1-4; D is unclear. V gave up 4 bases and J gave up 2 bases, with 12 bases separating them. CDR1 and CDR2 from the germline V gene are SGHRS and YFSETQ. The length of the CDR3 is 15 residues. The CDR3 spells CASSPLRGTNEKLFF. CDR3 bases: TGCGCCAGCAGCCCCCTCCGGGGTACTAATGAAAAACTGTTTTTT. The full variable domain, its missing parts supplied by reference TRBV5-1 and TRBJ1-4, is KAGVTQTPRYLIKTRGQQVTLSCSPISGHRSVSWYQQTPGQGLQFLFEYFSETQRNKGNFPGRFSGRQFSNSRSEMNVSTLELGDSALYLCASSPLRGTNEKLFFGSGTQLSVL.

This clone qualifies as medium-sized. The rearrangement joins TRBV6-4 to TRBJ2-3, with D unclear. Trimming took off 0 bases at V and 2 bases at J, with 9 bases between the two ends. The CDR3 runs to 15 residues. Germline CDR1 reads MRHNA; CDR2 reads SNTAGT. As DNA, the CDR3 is TGTGCCAGCAGTGACTCGATCGGAGCCACAGATACGCAGTATTTT. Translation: CASSDSIGATDTQYF.

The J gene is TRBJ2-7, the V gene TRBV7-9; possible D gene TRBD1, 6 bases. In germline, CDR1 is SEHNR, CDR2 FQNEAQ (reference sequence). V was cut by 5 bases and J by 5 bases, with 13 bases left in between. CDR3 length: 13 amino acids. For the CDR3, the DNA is TGTGCCAGCAGCCCTACAGGGTCCCACGAGCAGTACTTC. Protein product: CASSPTGSHEQYF.

CDR3 sequence reads: CASSEQGARHTEAFF. CDR3 DNA: TGTGCCAGCAGTGAACAGGGGGCGCGTCACACTGAAGCTTTCTTT. The chain couples TRBV2 to TRBJ1-1; TRBD1 matches at 8 bases. CDR1 SNHLY and CDR2 FYNNEI come from the germline V gene. J gave up 3 bases and V 2 bases, and 5 bases lay outside the gene matches. This CDR3 has 15 residues. The complete variable domain, with remaining parts taken from reference TRBV2 and TRBJ1-1, reads EPEVTQTPSHQVTQMGQEVILRCVPISNHLYFYWYRQILGQKVEFLVSFYNNEISEKSEIFDDQFSVERPDGSNFTLKIRSTKLEDSAMYFCASSEQGARHTEAFFGQGTRLTVV.

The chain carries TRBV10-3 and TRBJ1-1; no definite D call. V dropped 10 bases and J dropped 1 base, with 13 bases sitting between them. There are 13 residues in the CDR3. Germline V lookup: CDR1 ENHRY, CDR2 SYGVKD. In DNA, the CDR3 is TGTGCCACCAGACTGAGTGGGAACACTGAAGCTTTCTTT. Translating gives CATRLSGNTEAFF.

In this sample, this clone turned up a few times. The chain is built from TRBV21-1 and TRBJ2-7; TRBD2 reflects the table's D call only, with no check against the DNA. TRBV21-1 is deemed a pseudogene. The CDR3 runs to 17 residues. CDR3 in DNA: TGTGCCAGCAGCAAATGCCCGACTAGCGGATATGTTTACGAGCAGTACGTC. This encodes CASSKCPTSGYVYEQYV.

This chain's CDR3 is CASSPEGYNEKLFF. The DNA of the CDR3 is TGTGCCAGCTCACCGGAGGGCTACAATGAAAAACTGTTTTTT. The V and J genes are TRBV18 and TRBJ1-4; D not certain. Germline values: CDR1 KGHSH, CDR2 LQKENI. Trimming pared 3 bases from V and 5 bases from J, leaving 10 bases between. The CDR3 has 14 residues.

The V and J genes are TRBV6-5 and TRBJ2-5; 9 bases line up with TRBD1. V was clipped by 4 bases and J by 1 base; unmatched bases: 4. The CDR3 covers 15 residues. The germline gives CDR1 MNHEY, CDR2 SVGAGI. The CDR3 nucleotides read TGTGCCAGCAGTTTAATACAGGGGGCCCAAGAGACCCAGTACTTC. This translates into CASSLIQGAQETQYF.

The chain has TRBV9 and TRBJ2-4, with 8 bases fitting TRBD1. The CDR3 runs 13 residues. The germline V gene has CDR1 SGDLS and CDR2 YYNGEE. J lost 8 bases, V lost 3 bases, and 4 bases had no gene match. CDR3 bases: TGTGCCAGCAGCGGTTTGACAGGGGACATTCAGTACTTC. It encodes CASSGLTGDIQYF.